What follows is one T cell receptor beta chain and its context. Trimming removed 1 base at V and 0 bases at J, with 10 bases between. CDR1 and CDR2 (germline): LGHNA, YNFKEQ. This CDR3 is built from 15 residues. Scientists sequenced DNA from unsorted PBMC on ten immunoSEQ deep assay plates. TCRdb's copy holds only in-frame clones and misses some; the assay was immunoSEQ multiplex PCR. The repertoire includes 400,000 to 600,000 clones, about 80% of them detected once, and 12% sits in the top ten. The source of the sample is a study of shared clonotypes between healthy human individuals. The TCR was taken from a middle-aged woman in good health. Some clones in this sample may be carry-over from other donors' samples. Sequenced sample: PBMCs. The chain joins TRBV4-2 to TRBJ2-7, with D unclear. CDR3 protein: CASSQALQGSYEQYF. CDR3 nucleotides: TGTGCCAGCAGCCAAGCTCTCCAAGGCTCCTACGAGCAGTACTTC.